The count of the clone carrying this T cell receptor (beta chain) is one. The identical CDR3 is also encoded by other nucleotide sequences in the sample. Germline values: CDR1 SGHAT, CDR2 FQNNGV. CDR3 size: 14 residues. Germline trimming cut 8 bases from V and 3 bases from J; bases unmatched to any gene: 7. The sample belongs to a study of blood T cell repertoires in COVID-19. Study-wide context: Donors in the United States, Italy and Spain gave samples during acute or convalescent COVID-19. T cells, B-cell-depleted T cells, or PBMCs supplied cDNA or gDNA.

In the source study's methods: Amplified reference gene primers provided the basis for estimating nucleated cell counts. The data were produced by immunoSEQ multiplex PCR, yet TCRdb's version contains in-frame clones alone and is incomplete. V, J and clone size are taken as reported in that table, and D and trimming were inferred from the DNA itself. The data show around 160,000 clones, approximately 85% seen once. Material: peripheral blood. The source of this sequence is a man between 60 and 70 years old with active or convalescent COVID-19. V gene TRBV11-2 combines with J gene TRBJ2-7; the match to TRBD1 covers 10 bases. CDR3: CASSPGQGRYEQYF. In nucleotides, the CDR3 is TGTGCCAGCTCACCGGGACAGGGGCGCTACGAGCAGTACTTC.